These 21 T cell receptor beta chains originate from one sample sequenced in a study of a mutant IDH1 vaccine in newly diagnosed glioma. Which antigens these TCRs recognize remains unknown. Sequencing was performed with immunoSEQ multiplex PCR; in TCRdb, only in-frame clones are kept and a portion is missing. Of tens of thousands of clones in the sample, roughly four fifths are singletons; the top ten hold 4.7%. Time point of the sample: week 35, safety follow-up. The investigators gave 300 ug of mutant IDH1 20-mer peptide in each vaccine dose, together with topical imiquimod. The material was PBMCs, obtained from a glioma patient whose treatment included an IDH1 peptide vaccine. All receptors come from a man aged 50-59 years with glioma.

CDR3 loop: CASSWGTGGGGNQPQHF. CDR3 DNA sequence: TGTGCCAGTAGTTGGGGGACAGGGGGGGGAGGCAATCAGCCCCAGCATTTT. The chain employs TRBV19 and TRBJ1-5; 11 bases map to TRBD1. This CDR3 region has 17 residues. Trimming took 5 bases from V and 2 from J; bases not matched to a gene: 8. CDR1 is LNHDA and CDR2 is SQIVND in the germline V gene (reference sequence).

The V gene is TRBV30, the J gene TRBJ2-1; possible D gene TRBD1, 6 bases. The CDR3 has 14 residues. Germline V lookup: CDR1 GTSNPN, CDR2 SVGIG (reference sequence). Trimming shortened V by 1 base and J by 2 bases, and 9 bases separated the two germline ends. CDR3 residues: CAWSEGETYNEQFF. CDR3 DNA sequence: TGTGCCTGGAGTGAGGGGGAAACCTACAATGAGCAGTTCTTC.

The chain is built from TRBV5-6 and TRBJ2-7; D is ambiguous. CDR1 SGHDT and CDR2 YYEEEE come from the germline V gene. V lost 0 bases, J lost 0 bases, and 7 bases lay in between. CDR3 length: 14 residues. This chain's CDR3 is CASSLAAYSYEQYF. CDR3 coding DNA: TGTGCCAGCAGCTTGGCCGCCTACTCCTACGAGCAGTACTTC. The whole variable domain, remainder taken from reference TRBV5-6 and TRBJ2-7, is DAGVTQSPTHLIKTRGQQVTLRCSPKSGHDTVSWYQQALGQGPQFIFQYYEEEERQRGNFPDRFSGHQFPNYSSELNVNALLLGDSALYLCASSLAAYSYEQYFGPGTRLTVT.

This clone has more than one count but fewer than ten. The chain couples TRBV2 to TRBJ1-1; TRBD1 aligns across 8 bases. V lost 6 bases and J lost 11; bases outside the gene matches: 11. Germline V gene data show CDR1 as SNHLY and CDR2 as FYNNEI. This CDR3 region has 13 residues. The CDR3 bases are TGTGCCAGCAGCGCGGACAGGGCCAAAGCGGCTTTCTTT. Translation gives CASSADRAKAAFF.

The chain couples TRBV11-3 to TRBJ2-7, with 8 bases aligning to TRBD1. Germline V lookup: CDR1 SGHNT, CDR2 YENEEA. There are 14 residues in the CDR3. V lost 5 bases and J lost 1; bases outside the gene matches: 4. The CDR3 sequence is CASSPGGGSYEQYF. In DNA form, the CDR3 reads TGTGCCAGCAGCCCAGGGGGCGGATCCTACGAGCAGTACTTC. The full variable domain, completed using reference TRBV11-3 and TRBJ2-7, is EAGVVQSPRYKIIEKKQPVAFWCNPISGHNTLYWYLQNLGQGPELLIRYENEEAVDDSQLPKDRFSAERLKGVDSTLKIQPAELGDSAVYLCASSPGGGSYEQYFGPGTRLTVT.

CDR3 loop: CASQTSGDYNEQFF. CDR3 in DNA: TGCGCCAGCCAAACTAGCGGGGACTACAATGAGCAGTTCTTC. The J gene is TRBJ2-1, the V gene TRBV5-1; 10 positions match TRBD2. The CDR3 extends over 14 amino acids. The J segment lost 3 bases and the V segment lost 7 bases, leaving 4 bases of the junction unmatched. CDR1 is SGHRS and CDR2 is YFSETQ in the germline V gene.

The V and J genes are TRBV2 and TRBJ2-7; 7 positions agree with TRBD1. Trimming removed 3 bases from V and 3 bases from J; junction bases left unmatched: 8. CDR1 is SNHLY and CDR2 is FYNNEI in the germline V gene. The CDR3 has 15 residues. The CDR3 protein is CASSDDRAAGYEQYF. CDR3 coding DNA: TGTGCCAGCAGTGACGACAGGGCTGCCGGCTACGAGCAGTACTTC.

V and J are TRBV6-5 and TRBJ2-2, with TRBD2 as a possible D gene (6 bases). There are 14 residues in the CDR3. The germline CDR1 and CDR2 sequences are MNHEY and SVGAGI. Trimming left V 7 bases short and J 4 bases short, with 13 bases between. The CDR3 reads CASNRRGSTGELFF. CDR3 nucleotides: TGTGCCAGCAATCGCCGGGGGAGCACCGGGGAGCTGTTTTTT.

This clone was recorded once. V usage is TRBV7-2 and J usage is TRBJ2-5; D remains unclear. Germline CDR1 SGHTA, CDR2 FQGNSA. Trimming shortened V by 5 bases and J by 1 base, and 8 bases separated the two germline ends. CDR3 length equals 13 residues. This CDR3 is CASSPQAQETQYF. In nucleotides, the CDR3 is TGTGCCAGCAGCCCCCAGGCCCAAGAGACCCAGTACTTC.

V is TRBV9 and J is TRBJ1-6; D remains unclear. V lost 4 bases and J 7 bases, leaving 12 bases between the germline ends. The germline V gene has CDR1 SGDLS and CDR2 YYNGEE. This CDR3 has 14 residues. The CDR3 sequence is CASSPRDTNSPLHF. The CDR3 DNA sequence: TGTGCCAGCAGCCCCCGCGATACGAATTCACCCCTCCACTTT. The whole variable domain, remainder taken from reference TRBV9 and TRBJ1-6, is DSGVTQTPKHLITATGQRVTLRCSPRSGDLSVYWYQQSLDQGLQFLIQYYNGEERAKGNILERFSAQQFPDLHSELNLSSLELGDSALYFCASSPRDTNSPLHFGNGTRLTVT.

The J gene is TRBJ2-5, the V gene TRBV5-1, with D tentatively TRBD1 (6 bases). Germline CDR1 and CDR2: SGHRS and YFSETQ. The CDR3 is 13 amino acids. Trimming pared 7 bases from V and 1 base from J, leaving 11 bases between. The CDR3 loop is CASYTGIQETQYF. The CDR3 region has the DNA TGCGCCAGCTATACAGGGATCCAAGAGACCCAGTACTTC.

This chain uses TRBV30 with TRBJ2-7; no definite D call. Germline lookup yields CDR1 GTSNPN and CDR2 SVGIG (reference sequence). CDR3 length equals 16 residues. V shed 3 bases and J shed 2 bases, with 20 bases lying between them. As DNA, the CDR3 is TGTGCCTGGAGGGGCCCACCGACGGGCCGAACCTACGAGCAGTACTTC. This codes for CAWRGPPTGRTYEQYF.

The chain employs TRBV29-1 and TRBJ2-1, with 10 bases fitting TRBD1. Germline V gene data show CDR1 as SQVTM and CDR2 as ANQGSEA. Trimming removed 3 bases from V and 6 bases from J; junction bases left unmatched: 5. The CDR3 runs 14 residues. The CDR3 nucleotides read TGCAGCGTTGAGGGGGACAGGGGAGGCAATGAGCAGTTCTTC. Protein: CSVEGDRGGNEQFF.

This chain connects TRBV5-6 to TRBJ2-7, with a weak D call TRBD1 (5 bases). The germline V gene encodes CDR1 SGHDT and CDR2 YYEEEE. This CDR3 is 14 amino acids long. Trimming left V 7 bases short and J 0 bases short, with 14 bases between. The chain's CDR3 is CASGDTGYSYEQYF. The CDR3 DNA sequence: TGTGCCAGCGGCGACACAGGCTACTCCTACGAGCAGTACTTC.

The CDR3 sequence is CASSLDRFGYTF. The CDR3 bases are TGTGCCAGCAGCTTGGACAGGTTTGGCTACACCTTC. This chain joins TRBV7-2 and TRBJ1-2; the match to TRBD1 covers 7 bases. Unmatched junction bases numbered 2, after V lost 3 bases and J lost 7 bases. The CDR3 is 12 residues long. The germline CDR1 and CDR2 sequences are SGHTA and FQGNSA.

V is TRBV11-2 and J is TRBJ1-2, with D unclear. Germline CDR1 is SGHAT and CDR2 is FQNNGV. The CDR3 has 14 residues. V was pared by 2 bases and J by 4 bases, with 11 bases between. CDR3 coding DNA: TGTGCCAGCAGCTTATATTACCCAAGCTATGGCTACACCTTC. This sequence encodes CASSLYYPSYGYTF.

The chain recombines TRBV19 with TRBJ1-2; D possibly corresponds to TRBD1 (6 bases). The CDR3 consists of 15 residues. The germline V and J ends were trimmed by 3 bases and 4 bases, with 15 bases remaining between them. The germline CDR1 and CDR2 sequences are LNHDA and SQIVND (reference sequence). The CDR3 bases are TGTGCCAGTAGTATTCCGGCAGGGGTGGGCTATGGCTACACCTTC. It translates to CASSIPAGVGYGYTF. Together with reference TRBV19 and TRBJ1-2, the CDR3 gives the full variable domain: DGGITQSPKYLFRKEGQNVTLSCEQNLNHDAMYWYRQDPGQGLRLIYYSQIVNDFQKGDIAEGYSVSREKKESFPLTVTSAQKNPTAFYLCASSIPAGVGYGYTFGSGTRLTVV.

This chain joins TRBV6-1 and TRBJ1-2; D gene uncertain. V was pared by 7 bases and J by 2 bases, with 11 bases between. Germline CDR1 MNHNS, CDR2 SASEGT. The CDR3 has 13 residues. CDR3 sequence: CASTMVENYGYTF. For the CDR3, the DNA is TGTGCCAGCACCATGGTCGAGAACTATGGCTACACCTTC.

V and J are TRBV30 and TRBJ1-2; D is unresolved. The CDR3 is 11 residues long. V was cut by 1 base and J by 12 bases, with 12 bases left in between. Germline loops: CDR1 GTSNPN, CDR2 SVGIG (reference sequence). The CDR3 DNA sequence: TGTGCCTGGAGTGGGGGTGAAATGAACACCTTC. Its protein is CAWSGGEMNTF.

This chain uses TRBV4-1 with TRBJ2-2, with 14 bases that match TRBD2. V lost 4 bases to trimming and J lost 4 bases; unmatched junction nucleotides: 5. CDR1 is MGHRA and CDR2 is YSYEKL in the germline V gene. This CDR3 has 17 residues. The CDR3 region has the DNA TGCGCCAGCAGCCCCCGACTAGCGGGGGGGGGCACCGGGGAGCTGTTTTTT. Protein product: CASSPRLAGGGTGELFF.

The rearrangement uses TRBV10-3 and TRBJ1-1, with 7 nucleotides matching TRBD1. Germline CDR1 and CDR2: ENHRY and SYGVKD. CDR3 size: 14 residues. J was trimmed by 6 bases and V by 3 bases; bases with no gene match: 7. The CDR3 is CAISDPGQYSEAFF. The CDR3 DNA is TGTGCCATCAGTGACCCGGGACAGTATTCTGAAGCTTTCTTT.